These T cell receptor beta chains were read from a single sample in a study of identical twins. TCRdb itself ran the 5' RACE reads through MiXCR, one entry per CDR3 protein. This repertoire shows approximately 1.8 million distinct CDR3 sequences, around 33% found once; its top ten account for around 0.25%. The specimen sequenced was cord blood. Source of these receptors: a newborn girl in good health. Each CDR3 is given with its conserved first and last residue. Each record gives: J gene, V gene, D gene, clone size, CDR3 DNA, CDR3 protein. A D gene is named only where the DNA matches it firmly. Size is omitted from some rows. Given values are once, few, many or a class for expanded clones.

>TRBJ2-3|TRBV20-1|TRBD2|.
TGCAGTGCTAGGCGTAGCGGGGCAGATACGCAGTATTTT
CSARRSGADTQYF
>TRBJ1-1|TRBV29-1|TRBD1|few
TGCAGCGTTGCAGGGGGCAGTGTGAACACTGAAGCTTTCTTT
CSVAGGSVNTEAFF
>TRBJ2-2|TRBV5-6|TRBD1|few
TGTGCCAGCAGCTCGATCACAGGGGTGGAGCTGTTTTTT
CASSSITGVELFF
>TRBJ2-6|TRBV27|.|.
TGTGCCAGCAGCCTACTCCCCTCTGGGGCCAACGTCCTGACTTTC
CASSLLPSGANVLTF
>TRBJ1-6|TRBV12-3/TRBV12-4|.|.
TGTGCCAGCAGTTTATACGGATTTAATTCACCCCTCCACTTT
CASSLYGFNSPLHF
>TRBJ2-1|TRBV12-3/TRBV12-4|TRBD1|few
TGTGCCAGCAGTAAACAGGGGTCGGATGAGCAGTTCTTC
CASSKQGSDEQFF
>TRBJ2-3|TRBV20-1|TRBD2|few
TGCAGTGCTCGACCGCTAGCGGGGGCCTACACAGATACGCAGTATTTT
CSARPLAGAYTDTQYF
>TRBJ2-3|TRBV20-1|.|.
TGCAGTGCCCTCGGGGGTGTTTCGACTAGCACAGATACGCAGTATTTT
CSALGGVSTSTDTQYF
>TRBJ2-6|TRBV25-1|.|.
TGTGCCAGCAGTGAATGGAGCGGGGCCAACGTCCTGACTTTC
CASSEWSGANVLTF
>TRBJ2-5|TRBV7-6|.|.
TGTGCCAGCAGCTTAAGCCCAACCTTCCAAGAGACCCAGTACTTC
CASSLSPTFQETQYF
>TRBJ1-4|TRBV7-2|.|few
TGTGCCAGCAGCTTAGACGGGGGGGTTAATGAAAAACTGTTTTTT
CASSLDGGVNEKLFF
>TRBJ1-1|TRBV10-3|.|.
TGTGCCATCAGTGGCACAGGGATGAACACTGAAGCTTTCTTT
CAISGTGMNTEAFF
>TRBJ2-1|TRBV20-1|TRBD2|.
TGCAGTGCTAGAGGACTAGCGGGGGGGCCTTGGAATGAGCAGTTCTTC
CSARGLAGGPWNEQFF
>TRBJ1-4|TRBV3-1|.|few
TGTGCCAGCAGCCAAGTAGGGTCCGGTGAAAAACTGTTTTTT
CASSQVGSGEKLFF
>TRBJ2-7|TRBV12-3/TRBV12-4|TRBD1|few
TGTGCCAGCAGTTCTCGACAGGGGGCGCTGCACGAGCAGTACTTC
CASSSRQGALHEQYF
>TRBJ1-2|TRBV4-1|TRBD1|few
TGCGCCAGCAGCCATCCATCCAGGGGGAACTATGGCTACACCTTC
CASSHPSRGNYGYTF
>TRBJ1-2|TRBV29-1|.|many
TGCAGCGTTGAAGATCATGAGGGGCCTAACTATGGCTACACCTTC
CSVEDHEGPNYGYTF
>TRBJ1-2|TRBV12-3/TRBV12-4|.|.
TGTGCCAGCAGAATCATAGCTAACTATGGCTACACCTTC
CASRIIANYGYTF
>TRBJ2-4|TRBV5-1|.|few
TGCGCCAGCAGCTTAAAATCGGCAAGCGGCAAAAACATTCAGTACTTC
CASSLKSASGKNIQYF
>TRBJ2-1|TRBV6-5|.|.
TGTGCCAGCAGTTACTCGACCCTCCCTAACAATGAGCAGTTCTTC
CASSYSTLPNNEQFF
>TRBJ2-4|TRBV20-1|.|once
TGCAGTGCTAGTGAGGTTAAGAAACTAGCCAAAAACATTCAGTACTTC
CSASEVKKLAKNIQYF
>TRBJ1-1|TRBV20-1|.|.
TGCAGCGCTAGGGGGACACTTCGGGCTTTCTTT
CSARGTLRAFF
>TRBJ2-7|TRBV10-3|TRBD2|few
TGTGCCATCAGTGAGTCAGCGGGAGCGCACTACGAGCAGTACTTC
CAISESAGAHYEQYF
>TRBJ1-1|TRBV7-9|.|few
TGTGCCAGCAGCTTAGTTATCGGGGGCCGGGACACTGAAGCTTTCTTT
CASSLVIGGRDTEAFF
>TRBJ2-7|TRBV27|TRBD1|few
TGTGCCAGCAGTTATGGGACAGGCCTAGGCGAGCAGTACTTC
CASSYGTGLGEQYF
>TRBJ2-1|TRBV7-2|.|.
TGTGCCAGCGTCGGTCCGCGGGATCGCAATGAGCAGTTCTTC
CASVGPRDRNEQFF
>TRBJ1-1|TRBV12-3/TRBV12-4|.|few
TGTGCCAGCAGTTCGGCAGGGGTGAACACTGAAGCTTTCTTT
CASSSAGVNTEAFF
>TRBJ2-7|TRBV28|TRBD1|.
TGTGCCAGCAGTTTACCGGGACAGGGTGGCTACGAGCAGTACTTC
CASSLPGQGGYEQYF
>TRBJ1-2|TRBV12-3/TRBV12-4|.|few
TGTGCCAGCAGGCGACCTCAGGGAACCTATGGCTACACCTTC
CASRRPQGTYGYTF
>TRBJ2-3|TRBV10-3|.|.
TGTGCCATCAGAGACCAGGGGCTCTTCACAGATACGCAGTATTTT
CAIRDQGLFTDTQYF
>TRBJ1-2|TRBV3-1|.|.
TGTGCCAGCAGCCAATTCTATGGCTACACCTTC
CASSQFYGYTF
>TRBJ2-7|TRBV10-2|.|few
TGCGCCAGCAGCACCGGCGAGGGTTTTTGCTACGAGCAGTACTTC
CASSTGEGFCYEQYF
>TRBJ1-1|TRBV28|.|.
TGTGCCAGCAGTTTAGGAGGGTCTAATGAAGCTTTCTTT
CASSLGGSNEAFF
>TRBJ2-1|TRBV28|.|.
TGTGCCAGCAGTCGGCAGGGGATAAGCTCCTACAATGAGCAGTTCTTC
CASSRQGISSYNEQFF
>TRBJ2-1|TRBV7-2|.|few
TGTGCCAGCAGCCCCCACAATCTCGGACGGGTTAGCTCCTACAATGAGCAGTTCTTC
CASSPHNLGRVSSYNEQFF
>TRBJ2-1|TRBV12-3/TRBV12-4|.|.
TGTGCCAGCAGTCCCGGGACAGGAACTTCTAGCGGGATTGGCAATGAGCAGTTCTTC
CASSPGTGTSSGIGNEQFF
>TRBJ1-2|TRBV24-1|.|.
TGTGCCACCAGTGAATCAAAGACAGGCAGTAACTATGGCTACACCTTC
CATSESKTGSNYGYTF
>TRBJ2-7|TRBV4-1|.|few
TGCGCCAGCAGCCCACTCGGGACGGGCGAGCAGTACTTC
CASSPLGTGEQYF
>TRBJ2-5|TRBV6-1|.|.
TGTGCCAGCTCGCGAGTTTCGGGAGAGACCCAGTACTTC
CASSRVSGETQYF
>TRBJ2-3|TRBV7-9|.|.
TGTGCCAGCAGCTTTAGACGGAGGACGGGGAAGAGTAGCACAGGTACGCAGTATTTT
CASSFRRRTGKSSTGTQYF
>TRBJ2-1|TRBV20-1|.|few
TGCAGTGCTAGAGATTATTACGGCACTTACTCCTACAATGAGCAGTTCTTC
CSARDYYGTYSYNEQFF